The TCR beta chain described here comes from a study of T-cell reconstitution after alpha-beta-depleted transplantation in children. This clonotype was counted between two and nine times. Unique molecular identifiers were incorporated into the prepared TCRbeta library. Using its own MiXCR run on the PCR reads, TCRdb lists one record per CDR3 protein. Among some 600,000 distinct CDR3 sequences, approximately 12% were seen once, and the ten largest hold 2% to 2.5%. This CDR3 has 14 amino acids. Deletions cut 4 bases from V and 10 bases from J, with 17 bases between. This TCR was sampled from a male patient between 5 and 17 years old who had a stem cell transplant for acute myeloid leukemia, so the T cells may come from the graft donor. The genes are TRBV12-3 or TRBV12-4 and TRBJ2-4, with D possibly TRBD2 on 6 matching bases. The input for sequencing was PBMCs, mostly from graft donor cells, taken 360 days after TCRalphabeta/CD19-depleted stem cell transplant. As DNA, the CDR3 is TGTGCCAGCAGTTCTCGATTTAGTCTAGCGATTCAGTACTTC. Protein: CASSSRFSLAIQYF.